The 24 T cell receptor beta chains in this list originate from one sample, sequenced in a study of cytomegalovirus exposure and HLA in healthy donors. The study ran its PCR with 60 Vbeta and 13 Jbeta primers. Profiling relied on immunoSEQ multiplex PCR, and the TCRdb table lists in-frame clones only, not all of them. The specimen's table records 200,000 or so clones. Sequencing used PBMCs. These receptors were taken from a boy aged 5-17 years in good health and CMV-seronegative.

The chain links TRBV27 to TRBJ1-2, with TRBD1 matching over 8 bases. The CDR3 loop spans 15 amino acids. V shed 5 bases, J shed 5 bases, and the junction held 10 bases outside the gene matches. Per germline, CDR1 MNHEY and CDR2 SMNVEV (reference sequence). The CDR3 DNA follows: TGTGCCAGCAGTACCGGACAGGGTAATTTTTATGGCTACACCTTC. This encodes CASSTGQGNFYGYTF.

CDR3 DNA sequence: TGTGCCTGGGGAAGGGGCTCCTACGAGCAGTACTTC. Its protein is CAWGRGSYEQYF. The chain carries TRBV30 and TRBJ2-7; D is perhaps TRBD1 (5 bases). Germline CDR1 is GTSNPN and CDR2 is SVGIG (reference sequence). The CDR3 runs to 12 residues. V was pared by 5 bases and J by 0 bases, with 8 bases between.

V gene TRBV15 combines with J gene TRBJ2-6; D uncertain. The germline CDR1 and CDR2 sequences are LNHNV and YYDKDF (reference sequence). The V end lost 0 bases, the J end lost 0 bases, and 6 bases lay between the germline ends. This CDR3 has 16 residues. CDR3 sequence (DNA): TGTGCCACCAGCAGAGATGTTTACTCTGGGGCCAACGTCCTGACTTTC. It codes for CATSRDVYSGANVLTF.

The chain carries TRBV7-9 and TRBJ1-1; maybe TRBD1 (6 bases). The CDR3 extends over 15 amino acids. Trimming stripped 1 base from V and 5 bases from J, with 14 bases between. Germline CDR1 and CDR2: SEHNR and FQNEAQ (reference sequence). The CDR3 bases are TGTGCCAGCAGCTTAGTGGGACAAAGGAGGACTGAAGCTTTCTTT. Amino acid sequence: CASSLVGQRRTEAFF. The full variable domain, with the rest looked up from reference TRBV7-9 and TRBJ1-1, is DTGVSQNPRHKITKRGQNVTFRCDPISEHNRLYWYRQTLGQGPEFLTYFQNEAQLEKSRLLSDRFSAERPKGSFSTLEIQRTEQGDSAMYLCASSLVGQRRTEAFFGQGTRLTVV.

The chain uses TRBV6-5 and TRBJ2-3; 10 positions match TRBD1. V shed 4 bases, J shed 1 base, and the junction held 5 bases outside the gene matches. CDR1 and CDR2 from the germline V gene are MNHEY and SVGAGI. The CDR3 runs to 16 residues. The CDR3 loop reads CASSSGTGAGTDTQYF. The CDR3, as DNA: TGTGCCAGCAGTTCAGGGACAGGGGCGGGCACAGATACGCAGTATTTT.

The V and J genes are TRBV4-1 and TRBJ2-2, with TRBD2 identical over 9 bases. The CDR3 length is 18 residues. Germline V gives CDR1 MGHRA, CDR2 YSYEKL. Trimming at V came to 4 bases and at J to 1 base, leaving 10 bases not matched to a gene. CDR3 amino acids: CASSLPKGLAENTGELFF. CDR3 DNA: TGCGCCAGCAGCCTGCCAAAGGGACTAGCAGAGAACACCGGGGAGCTGTTTTTT.

The chain links TRBV30 to TRBJ2-5; D is unresolved. CDR3 size: 14 residues. Trimming removed 2 bases from V and 0 bases from J, with 10 bases in between. Germline loops: CDR1 GTSNPN, CDR2 SVGIG (reference sequence). The CDR3 region is CAWSQIKYQETQYF. In DNA form, the CDR3 reads TGTGCCTGGAGTCAAATCAAATACCAAGAGACCCAGTACTTC.

This chain's CDR3 is CASSAELAGGTDTQYF. The CDR3 DNA is TGTGCCAGCAGCGCTGAACTAGCGGGGGGGACAGATACGCAGTATTTT. The V call is TRBV9, the J call TRBJ2-3, with 13 bases lining up with TRBD2. V shed 3 bases and J 3 bases; nucleotides not matched to a gene: 4. CDR1 and CDR2 (germline): SGDLS, YYNGEE. The CDR3 has 16 residues.

CDR3 in amino acids: CASGQGANTEAFF. CDR3 sequence (DNA): TGTGCCAGTGGACAGGGGGCGAACACTGAAGCTTTCTTT. The V and J genes are TRBV27 and TRBJ1-1; 11 nucleotides match TRBD1. The CDR3 spans 13 residues. The V gene end was trimmed by 9 bases and the J gene end by 1 base; junction bases not matched to a gene: 1. CDR1 is MNHEY and CDR2 is SMNVEV in the germline V gene (reference sequence).

The rearrangement uses TRBV7-6 and TRBJ2-2; the match to TRBD1 covers 9 bases. The trim removed 5 bases at V and 6 bases at J, leaving 7 bases unmatched. CDR1 is SGHVS, CDR2 FNYEAQ, per germline. CDR3 size: 15 residues. The DNA of the CDR3 is TGTGCCAGCAGCACAGGGACAGGGATTTCCGGGGAGCTGTTTTTT. Its protein product is CASSTGTGISGELFF.

J is TRBJ1-1 and V is TRBV6-1, with 8 bases matching TRBD1. Germline trimming cut 4 bases from V and 9 bases from J; bases unmatched to any gene: 13. Germline V CDR1 and CDR2: MNHNS, SASEGT. The CDR3 extends over 15 amino acids. CDR3 DNA sequence: TGTGCCAGCAGTGTGGAGGACAGGGCCGGAGGAAAAGCTTTCTTT. Its protein is CASSVEDRAGGKAFF.

V and J are TRBV7-8 and TRBJ2-3; weak D call: TRBD2 (7 bases). There are 17 residues in the CDR3. CDR1 is SGHVS and CDR2 is FQNEAQ in the germline V gene. V was shortened by 7 bases and J by 0 bases, with 20 bases between the two germline ends. The CDR3 bases are TGTGCCAGCACCTTGATCTCGGGGGGCCGTAGCACAGATACGCAGTATTTT. Its protein is CASTLISGGRSTDTQYF.

The chain employs TRBV10-3 and TRBJ1-2; 12 bases are shared with TRBD1. The CDR3 sequence is 17 residues long. The J segment lost 8 bases and the V segment lost 6 bases, leaving 16 bases of the junction unmatched. Germline CDR1 reads ENHRY; CDR2 reads SYGVKD. CDR3 sequence (DNA): TGTGCCATCAGCGACTCAGCTCTCGGGACAGGGGGCCTCGGCTACACCTTC. Its translation is CAISDSALGTGGLGYTF.

The gene calls are TRBV20-1 and TRBJ1-1, with D unresolved. Germline V lookup: CDR1 DFQATT, CDR2 SNEGSKA (reference sequence). Between the trimmed V and J ends, which lost 5 bases and 5 bases, there was a span of 3 bases. The CDR3 is 9 amino acids. In DNA, the CDR3 is TGCAGTGCTGAGACTGAAGCTTTCTTT. This gives the protein CSAETEAFF.

This sequence joins TRBV14 and TRBJ1-2; D gene uncertain. Germline values: CDR1 SGHDN, CDR2 FVKESK. V shed 0 bases and J shed 0 bases, with 11 bases lying between them. This CDR3 has 16 amino acids. For the CDR3, the DNA is TGTGCCAGCAGCCAAGATCTGGGCAGTACTAACTATGGCTACACCTTC. It codes for CASSQDLGSTNYGYTF.

The J gene is TRBJ1-1, the V gene TRBV7-3; perhaps TRBD1 as D (6 bases). Germline V gene sequence: CDR1 SGHTA, CDR2 FQGTGA. V was shortened by 5 bases and J by 3 bases, with 10 bases between the two germline ends. This CDR3 has 13 amino acids. The CDR3 nucleotides are TGTGCCAGCAGCACGGACAGCTACACTGAAGCTTTCTTT. This translates into CASSTDSYTEAFF.

The chain links TRBV5-1 to TRBJ1-1; TRBD1 agrees at 11 bases. The CDR3 is made up of 15 amino acids. Losses at the gene ends were 4 bases for V and 6 bases for J; bases not matched to a gene: 8. CDR1 is SGHRS, CDR2 YFSETQ, per germline. CDR3 region: CASSPGQGAPPEAFF. CDR3 nucleotides: TGCGCCAGCAGCCCTGGACAGGGGGCCCCTCCTGAAGCTTTCTTT.

The rearrangement joins TRBV9 to TRBJ2-1; TRBD2 agrees at 7 bases. The length of the CDR3 is 14 residues. Looked up from germline, CDR1 is SGDLS and CDR2 is YYNGEE. V lost 0 bases to trimming and J lost 7 bases; unmatched junction nucleotides: 4. Here the CDR3 reads CASSVELARNEQFF. The DNA for the CDR3 is TGTGCCAGCAGCGTAGAACTAGCGAGAAATGAGCAGTTCTTC.

The genes are TRBV21-1 and TRBJ1-2; the table's D call of TRBD1 was not tested on the DNA. TRBV21-1 is listed as a pseudogene. This CDR3 contains 14 residues. CDR3 protein: CASSKAHTTSGYTF. CDR3 in DNA: TGTGCCAGCAGCAAAGCGCACACCACGTCCGGCTACACCTTC.

The chain joins TRBV6-6 to TRBJ2-5; 9 nucleotides match TRBD1. Germline V gene lookup returns CDR1 MNHNY and CDR2 SVGAGI (reference sequence). This CDR3 is 16 amino acids long. V lost 6 bases and J lost 2; bases outside the gene matches: 10. The CDR3 coding sequence is TGTGCCAGCAGAAGACGGGACAGGGTCGGGCAAGAGACCCAGTACTTC. Amino acids: CASRRRDRVGQETQYF.

The rearrangement joins TRBV25-1 to TRBJ1-1, with D tentatively TRBD1 (5 bases). Germline V gives CDR1 MGHDK, CDR2 SYGVNS. This CDR3 comprises 14 residues. The V end lost 2 bases, the J end lost 3 bases, and 10 bases lay between the germline ends. In DNA form, the CDR3 reads TGTGCCAGCAGTGAAGTCACGGGGGACACTGAAGCTTTCTTT. It specifies CASSEVTGDTEAFF.

V and J are TRBV15 and TRBJ2-3, with 11 bases fitting TRBD2. The trim removed 0 bases at V and 4 bases at J, leaving 3 bases unmatched. The germline gives CDR1 LNHNV, CDR2 YYDKDF (reference sequence). CDR3 length: 16 amino acids. The CDR3: CATSRETSGGADTQYF. The CDR3 nucleotides are TGTGCCACCAGCAGAGAAACTAGCGGGGGTGCAGATACGCAGTATTTT. Together with reference TRBV15 and TRBJ2-3, the CDR3 gives the full variable domain: DAMVIQNPRYQVTQFGKPVTLSCSQTLNHNVMYWYQQKSSQAPKLLFHYYDKDFNNEADTPDNFQSRRPNTSFCFLDIRSPGLGDTAMYLCATSRETSGGADTQYFGPGTRLTVL.

V is TRBV9 and J is TRBJ1-2, with D perhaps matching TRBD1 (5 bases). The CDR3 has 13 amino acids. Germline CDR1 reads SGDLS; CDR2 reads YYNGEE. The V end lost 0 bases, the J end lost 8 bases, and 11 bases lay between the germline ends. The CDR3 DNA is TGTGCCAGCAGCGTAGGCAGGGCGGGAGGCTACACCTTC. This encodes CASSVGRAGGYTF.

V is TRBV7-9 and J is TRBJ1-2, with D possibly TRBD1 on 5 matching bases. V dropped 7 bases and J dropped 1 base, with 16 bases sitting between them. CDR3 length: 15 residues. Germline V gene sequence: CDR1 SEHNR, CDR2 FQNEAQ (reference sequence). Written as DNA, the CDR3 is TGTGCCAGCATACCCCGAGCGGGGGATAACTATGGCTACACCTTC. Translation gives CASIPRAGDNYGYTF.